A single sample is the source of the 22 T cell receptor beta chains below, sequenced in a study of T cell responses to AZD1222 COVID-19 vaccine. TCRdb's table, derived via immunoSEQ multiplex PCR, lists solely in-frame clones and lacks some. The sample shows 130,000 to 150,000 clones, under 95% of them seen only once. The sequencing used peripheral blood, collected on day 0 of MenACWY control vaccination. The receptors shown here come from an adult in good health.

V and J are TRBV6-6 and TRBJ2-5, with no clear D. The CDR3 sequence is 14 residues long. V gave up 7 bases and J gave up 0 bases, with 12 bases separating them. In germline, CDR1 is MNHNY, CDR2 SVGAGI (reference sequence). The CDR3 sequence: CASTPLDYQETQYF. CDR3 DNA: TGTGCCAGCACCCCCCTTGACTACCAAGAGACCCAGTACTTC.

Notes on this clone: The sample contains more than one DNA sequence encoding this CDR3. This chain joins TRBV3-1 (or the pseudogene TRBV3-2) and TRBJ1-3; no reliable D call. With 4 bases removed from V and 0 bases from J, the gap between germline ends came to 7 bases. Germline CDR1 and CDR2: LGHDT and YNNKEL (reference sequence). This CDR3 has 14 amino acids. CDR3: CASSPANSGNTIYF. CDR3 DNA sequence: TGTGCCAGCAGCCCGGCCAACTCTGGAAACACCATATATTTT.

The chain recombines TRBV4-2 with TRBJ1-4; no clear D. From germline, CDR1 is LGHNA and CDR2 YNFKEQ. The ends were cut back, 4 bases at V and 4 bases at J, with 16 bases in the middle. CDR3 length equals 16 residues. The DNA of the CDR3 is TGTGCCAGCAGCCCAACCGCGTCGGGAATTAATGAAAAACTGTTTTTT. Translation gives CASSPTASGINEKLFF.

The V and J genes are TRBV18 and TRBJ2-1; no firm D call. Trimming pared 6 bases from V and 2 bases from J, leaving 14 bases between. This CDR3 spans 15 amino acids. Per germline, CDR1 KGHSH and CDR2 LQKENI. CDR3 sequence: CASSLLVTPYNEQFF. The CDR3 bases are TGTGCCAGCTCGCTGCTAGTCACCCCCTACAATGAGCAGTTCTTC.

V and J are TRBV9 and TRBJ2-7, with 7 bases identical to TRBD1. This CDR3 contains 14 residues. V shed 3 bases and J 3 bases; nucleotides not matched to a gene: 6. Germline assignment: CDR1 SGDLS and CDR2 YYNGEE. This CDR3 is CASSAGQNFYEQYF. The CDR3, as DNA: TGTGCCAGCAGCGCGGGACAGAACTTCTACGAGCAGTACTTC.

V is TRBV7-2 and J is TRBJ1-2; tentatively, D is TRBD1 (6 bases). This CDR3 comprises 15 residues. The germline V gene encodes CDR1 SGHTA and CDR2 FQGNSA. Trimming took 1 base from V and 4 from J, leaving 13 bases between them. CDR3 nucleotides: TGTGCCAGCAGCTTAGAAGGACAGAGCCCCTATGGCTACACCTTC. It encodes CASSLEGQSPYGYTF.

V usage is TRBV10-1 and J usage is TRBJ2-1; 8 bases are a match to TRBD2. The J segment lost 9 bases and the V segment lost 5 bases, leaving 9 bases of the junction unmatched. Germline V gives CDR1 WNHNN, CDR2 SYGVQD (reference sequence). This CDR3 has 14 amino acids. CDR3 DNA: TGCGCCAGCAGTTCTCCAGCGGGAGTGGGTGAGCAGTTCTTC. Amino acids: CASSSPAGVGEQFF.

This chain uses TRBV10-3 with TRBJ2-3, with D possibly TRBD2 on 7 matching bases. Per the germline V gene, CDR1 is ENHRY and CDR2 is SYGVKD. Trimming shortened V by 9 bases and J by 0 bases, and 13 bases separated the two germline ends. CDR3 size: 14 residues. CDR3 sequence reads: CAIGGAESTDTQYF. The CDR3 region has the DNA TGTGCCATAGGGGGGGCGGAAAGCACAGATACGCAGTATTTT.

The gene calls are TRBV10-1 and TRBJ2-7, with 9 bases that match TRBD1. The CDR3 is 17 amino acids. The V gene end was trimmed by 2 bases and the J gene end by 4 bases; junction bases not matched to a gene: 12. From germline, CDR1 is WNHNN and CDR2 SYGVQD (reference sequence). This chain's CDR3 is CASSETPGQGNFYEQYF. For the CDR3, the DNA is TGCGCCAGCAGTGAGACTCCGGGACAGGGTAACTTTTACGAGCAGTACTTC.

Only a few counts were recorded for this clone. The chain has TRBV11-2 and TRBJ1-2; D gene unclear. The CDR3 has 18 amino acids. Germline CDR1 is SGHAT and CDR2 is FQNNGV. V was clipped by 1 base and J by 1 base, with 19 bases between them. CDR3 in DNA: TGTGCCAGCAGCTTAGTTGGCACCAGCTCCACCTATAACTATGGCTACACCTTC. Its protein is CASSLVGTSSTYNYGYTF.

This sequence joins TRBV5-5 and TRBJ2-1, with 12 bases matching TRBD2. V lost 1 base, J lost 7 bases, and 3 bases stayed unmatched. There are 15 residues in the CDR3. Germline CDR1 is SGHKS and CDR2 is YYEKEE (reference sequence). CDR3 region: CASSLTLAGGNEQFF. In DNA, the CDR3 is TGTGCCAGCAGCTTGACCCTAGCGGGAGGGAATGAGCAGTTCTTC.

This chain uses TRBV5-4 with TRBJ2-3; D unclear. There are 14 residues in the CDR3. Trimming stripped 4 bases from V and 2 bases from J, with 11 bases between. Germline loops: CDR1 SGHNT, CDR2 YYREEE (reference sequence). CDR3 nucleotides: TGTGCCAGCAGCCTAAAAGGACCCACAGATACGCAGTATTTT. Translation gives CASSLKGPTDTQYF.

The rearrangement links TRBV9 to TRBJ2-1; D remains unclear. CDR1 and CDR2 from the germline V gene are SGDLS and YYNGEE. CDR3 length: 13 amino acids. Trimming took 2 bases from V and 6 from J, leaving 9 bases between them. The CDR3 sequence is CASSVEVANEQFF. In DNA form, the CDR3 reads TGTGCCAGCAGCGTCGAAGTAGCCAATGAGCAGTTCTTC.

This clone came up once. The rearrangement joins TRBV10-2 to TRBJ1-4; D is ambiguous. The V and J ends lost 3 bases and 14 bases respectively, with 13 bases between them. CDR3 length: 12 residues. Germline V gene data show CDR1 as WSHSY and CDR2 as SAAADI. CDR3: CASSDRGIRLFF. CDR3 nucleotide sequence: TGCGCCAGCAGTGATCGGGGAATTCGGCTGTTTTTT.

The V gene is TRBV12-3 or TRBV12-4, the J gene TRBJ2-7; D is possibly TRBD1 (6 bases). V lost 6 bases and J 3 bases, leaving 9 bases between the germline ends. The CDR3 extends over 12 amino acids. In DNA form, the CDR3 reads TGTGCCAGCAGCACAGGGTTCTACGAGCAGTACTTC. It codes for CASSTGFYEQYF.

J is TRBJ2-1 and V is TRBV10-3; D possibly corresponds to TRBD2 (7 bases). Germline V gene lookup returns CDR1 ENHRY and CDR2 SYGVKD. This CDR3 is built from 15 residues. The ends were cut back, 4 bases at V and 5 bases at J, with 15 bases in the middle. DNA for the CDR3: TGTGCCATCAGTGCGGGGGCGGGAGCCGACAATGAGCAGTTCTTC. Translated: CAISAGAGADNEQFF.

The chain joins TRBV11-2 to TRBJ2-2; D unresolved. The CDR3 runs to 16 residues. Trimming stripped 5 bases from V and 4 bases from J, with 17 bases between. Per germline, CDR1 SGHAT and CDR2 FQNNGV. The chain's CDR3 is CASSRRWGRGTGELFF. The CDR3 DNA follows: TGTGCCAGCAGCCGAAGGTGGGGTAGAGGCACCGGGGAGCTGTTTTTT.

The genes are TRBV9 and TRBJ1-1; TRBD1 aligns across 7 bases. Trimming removed 4 bases from V and 3 bases from J; junction bases left unmatched: 15. CDR1 and CDR2 (germline): SGDLS, YYNGEE. This CDR3 contains 17 residues. CDR3 in amino acids: CASSPHSGTVEHTEAFF. CDR3 in DNA: TGTGCCAGCAGCCCCCACTCCGGGACAGTGGAGCACACTGAAGCTTTCTTT.

The chain links TRBV30 to TRBJ1-5, with TRBD1 identical over 7 bases. Germline trimming cut 6 bases from V and 6 bases from J; bases unmatched to any gene: 8. This CDR3 has 13 amino acids. Germline V gives CDR1 GTSNPN, CDR2 SVGIG (reference sequence). CDR3 amino acids: CACTGQAGQPQHF. The CDR3 DNA reads TGTGCCTGTACCGGACAGGCAGGTCAGCCCCAGCATTTT.

This clone is a singleton in its sample. V and J are TRBV6-5 and TRBJ1-6, with D hard to call. The CDR3 loop spans 15 amino acids. Trimming cost V 6 bases and J 8 bases, with 17 bases left between them. From germline, CDR1 is MNHEY and CDR2 SVGAGI. The DNA of the CDR3 is TGTGCCAGCAGGCGTCGAGCAAGCGGGCATTCACCCCTCCACTTT. Amino acid sequence: CASRRRASGHSPLHF.

This chain joins TRBV5-5 and TRBJ2-7; TRBD1 is a possible D gene (6 bases). CDR3 length equals 13 residues. CDR1 and CDR2 from the germline V gene are SGHKS and YYEKEE (reference sequence). V was trimmed by 0 bases and J by 4 bases, leaving 8 bases between them. CDR3: CASSLVQGYEQYF. CDR3 DNA sequence: TGTGCCAGCAGCTTGGTTCAGGGGTACGAGCAGTACTTC.

The V and J genes are TRBV30 and TRBJ2-3; D ambiguous. Germline V gene lookup returns CDR1 GTSNPN and CDR2 SVGIG (reference sequence). Trimming took off 0 bases at V and 3 bases at J, with 13 bases between the two ends. The CDR3 is made up of 15 amino acids. CDR3: CAWSVGSMGTDTQYF. CDR3 DNA sequence: TGTGCCTGGAGTGTAGGTAGCATGGGTACAGATACGCAGTATTTT.